The 12 T cell receptor beta chains below come from one sample, sequenced in a study of blood T cell repertoires in COVID-19. Sequencing used immunoSEQ multiplex PCR; TCRdb keeps in-frame clones, though not all of them. In the table there are 250,000 to 300,000 clones, about 76% of which are singletons. The source material was peripheral blood. The receptors come from a woman aged 55 to 70 with active or convalescent COVID-19.

V usage is TRBV19 and J usage is TRBJ2-7; 10 nucleotides match TRBD1. V lost 2 bases and J lost 5; bases outside the gene matches: 6. Germline V gene sequence: CDR1 LNHDA, CDR2 SQIVND (reference sequence). This CDR3 has 15 amino acids. The CDR3 here is CASSIQWGQGHEQYF. The CDR3 region has the DNA TGTGCCAGTAGTATACAATGGGGACAGGGGCACGAGCAGTACTTC.

The rearrangement links TRBV5-4 to TRBJ2-1; D is possibly TRBD1 (5 bases). This CDR3 comprises 13 residues. Germline CDR1 reads SGHNT; CDR2 reads YYREEE (reference sequence). With 2 bases removed from V and 8 bases from J, the gap between germline ends came to 11 bases. CDR3 sequence: CASSLIRVDEQFF. CDR3 in DNA: TGTGCCAGCAGCTTAATCAGGGTGGATGAGCAGTTCTTC.

This clone was counted between two and nine times. The chain has TRBV5-8 and TRBJ1-2, with 9 bases aligning to TRBD1. V lost 0 bases and J lost 3; bases outside the gene matches: 6. In germline, CDR1 is SGHTS, CDR2 YDEGEE. The CDR3 runs to 16 residues. The CDR3 region is CASSLAGTGRDYGYTF. The CDR3 nucleotides are TGTGCCAGCAGCTTGGCGGGGACAGGGAGGGACTATGGCTACACCTTC.

The rearrangement uses TRBV30 and TRBJ2-5, with 8 nucleotides matching TRBD2. V was pared by 3 bases and J by 1 base, with 1 base of the junction left unmatched. This CDR3 comprises 13 residues. Germline CDR1 and CDR2: GTSNPN and SVGIG (reference sequence). This chain's CDR3 is CAWSGGAQETQYF. CDR3 bases: TGTGCCTGGAGCGGGGGGGCCCAAGAGACCCAGTACTTC.

The chain uses TRBV11-3 and TRBJ1-3, with 7 nucleotides matching TRBD1. This CDR3 is 13 amino acids long. V gave up 3 bases and J gave up 4 bases; unmatched junction bases: 0. Germline CDR1 SGHNT, CDR2 YENEEA. DNA for the CDR3: TGTGCCAGCAGCTTGACAGGGGGAAACACCATATATTTT. This sequence encodes CASSLTGGNTIYF.

The rearrangement links TRBV7-9 to TRBJ2-2, with D possibly being TRBD2 (7 bases). Germline CDR1 is SEHNR and CDR2 is FQNEAQ (reference sequence). This CDR3 has 16 amino acids. V dropped 4 bases and J dropped 5 bases, with 17 bases sitting between them. CDR3 coding DNA: TGTGCCAGCAGCTCAGGGCGGGGGCAGGAGACCGGGGAGCTGTTTTTT. This codes for CASSSGRGQETGELFF.

With regard to this clone: The sample contains more than one DNA sequence encoding this CDR3. The chain carries TRBV24-1 and TRBJ2-3; TRBD2 agrees at 9 bases. Germline values: CDR1 KGHDR, CDR2 SFDVKD. V dropped 5 bases and J dropped 5; count of bases not matched to a gene: 7. The CDR3 is 15 amino acids. The CDR3 nucleotides read TGTGCCACCAGTGCAGCGCGGGGGGGCGGAGATACGCAGTATTTT. This codes for CATSAARGGGDTQYF.

V is TRBV6-1 and J is TRBJ1-6, with a tentative D call TRBD1 (6 bases). Trimming took 3 bases from V and 10 from J, leaving 19 bases between them. This CDR3 comprises 16 residues. The germline V gene has CDR1 MNHNS and CDR2 SASEGT. The CDR3 protein is CASSDQGHHDGSPLHF. The CDR3 DNA follows: TGTGCCAGCAGTGACCAGGGACATCACGATGGGTCACCCCTCCACTTT.

This clone appeared a few times. This rearrangement joins TRBV6-2 or TRBV6-3 to TRBJ1-5; 9 positions agree with TRBD1. This CDR3 has 16 amino acids. CDR1 and CDR2 from the germline V gene are MNHEY and SVGEGT. V lost 5 bases, J lost 6 bases, and 11 bases stayed unmatched. CDR3 region: CASSKRTGVFGQPQHF. The CDR3 DNA is TGTGCCAGCAGTAAAAGGACAGGGGTGTTTGGTCAGCCCCAGCATTTT.

DNA for the CDR3: TGTGCCACCAACAAGGCTAGCGGGGGCAATGAGCAGTTCTTC. Its translation: CATNKASGGNEQFF. V and J are TRBV2 and TRBJ2-1, with 10 bases identical to TRBD2. Germline loops: CDR1 SNHLY, CDR2 FYNNEI. With V trimmed by 10 bases and J by 6 bases, 9 bases remained unmatched. The CDR3 extends over 14 amino acids.

The rearrangement uses TRBV27 and TRBJ2-5, with 7 bases matching TRBD1. Germline trimming cut 6 bases from V and 2 bases from J; bases unmatched to any gene: 3. This CDR3 has 13 amino acids. CDR1 is MNHEY, CDR2 SMNVEV, per germline (reference sequence). The CDR3 sequence is CASSLGQQETQYF. In nucleotides, the CDR3 is TGTGCCAGCAGCCTGGGACAGCAAGAGACCCAGTACTTC.

The rearrangement links TRBV7-3 to TRBJ2-7; 7 bases are shared with TRBD1. The V gene's germline CDR1 is SGHTA and CDR2 FQGTGA. With 4 bases clipped from V and 1 base from J, the junction kept 7 bases outside the gene matches. The CDR3 totals 15 residues. The CDR3 DNA reads TGTGCCAGCAGCTCGGGGACAGACGTTTCCTACGAGCAGTACTTC. Translated: CASSSGTDVSYEQYF.